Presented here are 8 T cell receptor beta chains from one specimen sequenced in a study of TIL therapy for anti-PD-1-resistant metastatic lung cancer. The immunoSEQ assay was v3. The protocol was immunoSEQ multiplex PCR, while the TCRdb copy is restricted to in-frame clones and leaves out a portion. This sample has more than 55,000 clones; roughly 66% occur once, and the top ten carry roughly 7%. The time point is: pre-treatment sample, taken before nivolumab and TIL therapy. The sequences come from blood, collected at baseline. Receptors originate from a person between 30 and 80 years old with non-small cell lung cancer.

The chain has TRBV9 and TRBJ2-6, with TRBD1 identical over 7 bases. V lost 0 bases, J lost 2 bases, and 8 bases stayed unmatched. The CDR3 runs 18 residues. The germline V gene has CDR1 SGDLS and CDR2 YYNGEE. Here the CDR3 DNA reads TGTGCCAGCAGCGTAGTAGGGGGCCGGGGCGCTGGGGCCAACGTCCTGACTTTC. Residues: CASSVVGGRGAGANVLTF.

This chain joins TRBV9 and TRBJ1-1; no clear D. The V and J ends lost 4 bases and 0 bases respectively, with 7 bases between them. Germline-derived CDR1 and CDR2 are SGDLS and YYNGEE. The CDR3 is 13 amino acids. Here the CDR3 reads CASSRAVNTEAFF. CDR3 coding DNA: TGTGCCAGCAGCCGGGCCGTGAACACTGAAGCTTTCTTT.

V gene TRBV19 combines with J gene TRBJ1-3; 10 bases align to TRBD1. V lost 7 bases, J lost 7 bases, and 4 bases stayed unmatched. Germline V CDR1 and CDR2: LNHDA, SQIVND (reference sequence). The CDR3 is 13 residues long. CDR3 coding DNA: TGTGCCAGTACCCGGACAGGGGGTAACACCATATATTTT. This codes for CASTRTGGNTIYF.

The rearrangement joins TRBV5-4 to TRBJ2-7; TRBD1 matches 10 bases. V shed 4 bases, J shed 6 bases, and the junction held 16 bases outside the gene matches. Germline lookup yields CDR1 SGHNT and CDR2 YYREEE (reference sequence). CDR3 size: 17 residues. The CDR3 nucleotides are TGTGCCAGCAGCCGGGGGTCCGGGACAGGGGTGGTTGGCGAGCAGTACTTC. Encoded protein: CASSRGSGTGVVGEQYF.

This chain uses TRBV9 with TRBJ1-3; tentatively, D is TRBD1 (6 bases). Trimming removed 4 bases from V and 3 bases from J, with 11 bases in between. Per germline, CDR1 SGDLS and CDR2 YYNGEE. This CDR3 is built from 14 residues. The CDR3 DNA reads TGTGCCAGCAGCTACAGGGAGGGTGGAAACACCATATATTTT. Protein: CASSYREGGNTIYF.

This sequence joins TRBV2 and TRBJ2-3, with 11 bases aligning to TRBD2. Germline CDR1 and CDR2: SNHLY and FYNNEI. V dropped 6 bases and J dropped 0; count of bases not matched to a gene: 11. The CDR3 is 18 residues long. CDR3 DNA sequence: TGTGCCAGCAGCCTCACTAGCGGGGGAGGTGTCAGCACAGATACGCAGTATTTT. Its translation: CASSLTSGGGVSTDTQYF. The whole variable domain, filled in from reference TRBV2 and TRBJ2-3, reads EPEVTQTPSHQVTQMGQEVILRCVPISNHLYFYWYRQILGQKVEFLVSFYNNEISEKSEIFDDQFSVERPDGSNFTLKIRSTKLEDSAMYFCASSLTSGGGVSTDTQYFGPGTRLTVL.

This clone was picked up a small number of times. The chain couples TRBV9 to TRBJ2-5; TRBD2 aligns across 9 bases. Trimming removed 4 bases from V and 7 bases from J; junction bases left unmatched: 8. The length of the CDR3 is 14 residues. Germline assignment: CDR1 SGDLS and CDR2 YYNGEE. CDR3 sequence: CASSPGPAGGTQYF. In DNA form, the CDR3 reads TGTGCCAGCAGCCCCGGGCCAGCGGGGGGGACCCAGTACTTC.

The DNA of the CDR3 is TGTGCCAGCGGCAACACAGATACGCAGTATTTT. Protein sequence: CASGNTDTQYF. The chain joins TRBV13 to TRBJ2-3; no clear D. Per germline, CDR1 PRHDT and CDR2 FYEKMQ (reference sequence). This CDR3 spans 11 amino acids. Trimming pared 8 bases from V and 2 bases from J, leaving 5 bases between. Full variable domain (missing parts from reference TRBV13 and TRBJ2-3): AAGVIQSPRHLIKEKRETATLKCYPIPRHDTVYWYQQGPGQDPQFLISFYEKMQSDKGSIPDRFSAQQFSDYHSELNMSSLELGDSALYFCASGNTDTQYFGPGTRLTVL.